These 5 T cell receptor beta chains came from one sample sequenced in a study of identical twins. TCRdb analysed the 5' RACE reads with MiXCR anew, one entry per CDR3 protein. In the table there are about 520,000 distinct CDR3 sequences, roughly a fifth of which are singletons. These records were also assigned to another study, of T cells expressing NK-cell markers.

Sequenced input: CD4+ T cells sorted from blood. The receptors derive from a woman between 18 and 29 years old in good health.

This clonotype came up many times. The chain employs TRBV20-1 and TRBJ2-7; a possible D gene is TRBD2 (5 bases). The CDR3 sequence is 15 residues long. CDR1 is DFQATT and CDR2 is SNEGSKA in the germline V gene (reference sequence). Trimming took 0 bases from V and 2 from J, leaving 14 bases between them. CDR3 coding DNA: TGCAGTGCTAGAGATCTGAGGGATATGACCTACGAGCAGTACTTC. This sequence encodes CSARDLRDMTYEQYF.

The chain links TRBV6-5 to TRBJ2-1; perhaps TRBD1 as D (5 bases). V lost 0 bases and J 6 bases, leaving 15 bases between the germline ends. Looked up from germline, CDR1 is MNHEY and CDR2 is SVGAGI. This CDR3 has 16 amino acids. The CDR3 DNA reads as TGTGCCAGCAGTTACTCGGGGCTAGGACGGCCCAATGAGCAGTTCTTC. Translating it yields CASSYSGLGRPNEQFF.

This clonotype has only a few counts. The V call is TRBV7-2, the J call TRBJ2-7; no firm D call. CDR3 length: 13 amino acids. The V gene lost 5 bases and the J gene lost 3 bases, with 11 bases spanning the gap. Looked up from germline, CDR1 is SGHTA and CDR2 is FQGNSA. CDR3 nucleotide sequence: TGTGCCAGCAGCCTTGGAGTTTTCTACGAGCAGTACTTC. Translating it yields CASSLGVFYEQYF. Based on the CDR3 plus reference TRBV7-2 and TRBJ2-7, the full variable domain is GAGVSQSPSNKVTEKGKDVELRCDPISGHTALYWYRQSLGQGLEFLIYFQGNSAPDKSGLPSDRFSAERTGGSVSTLTIQRTQQEDSAVYLCASSLGVFYEQYFGPGTRLTVT.

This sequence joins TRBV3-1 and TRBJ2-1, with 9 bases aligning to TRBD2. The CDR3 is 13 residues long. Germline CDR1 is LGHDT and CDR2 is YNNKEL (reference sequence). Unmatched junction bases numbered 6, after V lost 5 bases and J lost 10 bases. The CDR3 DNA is TGTGCCAGCAGCATGGGACTAGCACACGAGCAGTTCTTC. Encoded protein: CASSMGLAHEQFF.

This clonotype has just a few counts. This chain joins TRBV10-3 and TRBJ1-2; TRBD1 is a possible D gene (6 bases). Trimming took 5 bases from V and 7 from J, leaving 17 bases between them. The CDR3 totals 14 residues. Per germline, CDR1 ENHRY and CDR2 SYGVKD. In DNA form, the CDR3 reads TGTGCCATCAGTAACCCCGCGGGGGCGCGTGGCTACACCTTC. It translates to CAISNPAGARGYTF.